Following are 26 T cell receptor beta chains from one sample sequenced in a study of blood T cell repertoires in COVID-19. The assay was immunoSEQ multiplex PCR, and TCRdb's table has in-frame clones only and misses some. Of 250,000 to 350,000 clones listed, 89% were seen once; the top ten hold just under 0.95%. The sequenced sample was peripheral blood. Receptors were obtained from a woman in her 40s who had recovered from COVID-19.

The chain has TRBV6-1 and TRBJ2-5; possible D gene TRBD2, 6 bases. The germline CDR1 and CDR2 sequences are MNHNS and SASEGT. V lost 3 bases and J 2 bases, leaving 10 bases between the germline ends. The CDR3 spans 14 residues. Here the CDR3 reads CASSDPGVQETQYF. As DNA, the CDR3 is TGTGCCAGCAGTGATCCGGGGGTTCAAGAGACCCAGTACTTC.

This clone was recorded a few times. The chain's CDR3 is CASSLGGNADTQYF. The CDR3 bases are TGTGCCAGCAGCTTAGGAGGGAACGCAGATACGCAGTATTTT. This chain uses TRBV7-9 with TRBJ2-3, with a weak D call TRBD2 (5 bases). The V end was cut by 1 base, the J end by 4 bases, with 9 bases between. Germline CDR1 SEHNR, CDR2 FQNEAQ (reference sequence). The length of the CDR3 is 14 residues.

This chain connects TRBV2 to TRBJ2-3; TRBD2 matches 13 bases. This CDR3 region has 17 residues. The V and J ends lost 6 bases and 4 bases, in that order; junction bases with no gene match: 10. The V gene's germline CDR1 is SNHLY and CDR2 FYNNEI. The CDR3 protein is CASRIGLAGEVSDTQYF. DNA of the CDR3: TGTGCCAGCAGGATTGGACTAGCGGGAGAGGTCTCAGATACGCAGTATTTT. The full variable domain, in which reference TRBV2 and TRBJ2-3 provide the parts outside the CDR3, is EPEVTQTPSHQVTQMGQEVILRCVPISNHLYFYWYRQILGQKVEFLVSFYNNEISEKSEIFDDQFSVERPDGSNFTLKIRSTKLEDSAMYFCASRIGLAGEVSDTQYFGPGTRLTVL.

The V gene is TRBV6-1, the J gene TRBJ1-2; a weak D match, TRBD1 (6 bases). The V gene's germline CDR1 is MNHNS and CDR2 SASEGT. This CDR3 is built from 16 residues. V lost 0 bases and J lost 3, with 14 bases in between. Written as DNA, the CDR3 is TGTGCCAGCAGTGAAGCGCTATTAGGGGGGGACTATGGCTACACCTTC. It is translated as CASSEALLGGDYGYTF.

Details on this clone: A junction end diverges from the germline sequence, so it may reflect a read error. CDR3 region: CTSSPARDRVEKLFF. In nucleotides, the CDR3 is TGCACCAGCAGCCCAGCCCGGGACAGGGTGGAAAAACTGTTTTTT. The V gene is TRBV5-1, the J gene TRBJ1-4; TRBD1 matches at 9 bases. The CDR3 sequence is 15 residues long. Germline V lookup: CDR1 SGHRS, CDR2 YFSETQ.

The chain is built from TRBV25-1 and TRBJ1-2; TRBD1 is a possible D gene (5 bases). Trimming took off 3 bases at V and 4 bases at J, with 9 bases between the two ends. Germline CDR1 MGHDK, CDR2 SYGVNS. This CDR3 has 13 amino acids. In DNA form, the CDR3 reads TGTGCCAGCAGTGATTCGGGGGTCTATGGCTACACCTTC. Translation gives CASSDSGVYGYTF.

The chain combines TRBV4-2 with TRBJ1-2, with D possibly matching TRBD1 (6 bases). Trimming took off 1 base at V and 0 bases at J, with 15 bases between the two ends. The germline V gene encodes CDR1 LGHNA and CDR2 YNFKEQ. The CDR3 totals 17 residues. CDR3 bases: TGTGCCAGCAGCCAAGGTCTTGGGGACAAGACTAACTATGGCTACACCTTC. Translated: CASSQGLGDKTNYGYTF.

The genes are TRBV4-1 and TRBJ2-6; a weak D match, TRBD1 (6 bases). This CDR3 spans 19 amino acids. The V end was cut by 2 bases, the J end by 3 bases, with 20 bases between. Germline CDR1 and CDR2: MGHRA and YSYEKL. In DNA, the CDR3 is TGCGCCAGCAGCCAAAGCACAGGGTTTCGGCTGGATGGGGCCAACGTCCTGACTTTC. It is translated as CASSQSTGFRLDGANVLTF.

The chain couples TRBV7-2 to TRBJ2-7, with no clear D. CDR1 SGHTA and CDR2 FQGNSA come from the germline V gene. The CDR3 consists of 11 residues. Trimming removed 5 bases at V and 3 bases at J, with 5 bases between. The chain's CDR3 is CASSPNYEQYF. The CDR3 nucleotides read TGTGCCAGCAGCCCAAACTACGAGCAGTACTTC.

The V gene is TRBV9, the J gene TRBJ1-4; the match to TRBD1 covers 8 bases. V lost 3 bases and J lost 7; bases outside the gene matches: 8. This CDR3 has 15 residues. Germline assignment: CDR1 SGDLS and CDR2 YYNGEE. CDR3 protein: CASSARQGSSEKLFF. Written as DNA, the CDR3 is TGTGCCAGCAGCGCCAGACAGGGGAGCAGTGAAAAACTGTTTTTT.

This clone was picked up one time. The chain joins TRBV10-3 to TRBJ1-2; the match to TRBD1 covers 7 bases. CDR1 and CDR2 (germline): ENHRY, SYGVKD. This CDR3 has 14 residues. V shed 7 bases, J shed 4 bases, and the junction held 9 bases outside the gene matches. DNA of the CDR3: TGTGCCATCAATAAGGGACAGTCTACCTATGGCTACACCTTC. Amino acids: CAINKGQSTYGYTF.

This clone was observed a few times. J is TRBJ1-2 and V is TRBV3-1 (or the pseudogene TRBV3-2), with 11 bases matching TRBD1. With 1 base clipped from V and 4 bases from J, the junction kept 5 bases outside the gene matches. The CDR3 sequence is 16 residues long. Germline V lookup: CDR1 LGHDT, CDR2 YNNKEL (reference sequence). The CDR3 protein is CASSQVGQGAVYGYTF. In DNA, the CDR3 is TGTGCCAGCAGCCAAGTCGGACAGGGGGCTGTCTATGGCTACACCTTC.

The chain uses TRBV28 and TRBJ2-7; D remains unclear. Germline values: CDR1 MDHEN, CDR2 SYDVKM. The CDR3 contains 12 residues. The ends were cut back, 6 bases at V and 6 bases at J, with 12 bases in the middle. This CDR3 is CASRFRHGEQYF. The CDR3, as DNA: TGTGCCAGCAGGTTTCGTCACGGCGAGCAGTACTTC.

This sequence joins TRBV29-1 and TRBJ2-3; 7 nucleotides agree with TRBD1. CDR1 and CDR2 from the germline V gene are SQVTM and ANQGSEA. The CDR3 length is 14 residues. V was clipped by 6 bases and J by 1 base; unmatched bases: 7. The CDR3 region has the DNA TGCAGCGTCTTAGACAGGGACGGCACAGATACGCAGTATTTT. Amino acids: CSVLDRDGTDTQYF.

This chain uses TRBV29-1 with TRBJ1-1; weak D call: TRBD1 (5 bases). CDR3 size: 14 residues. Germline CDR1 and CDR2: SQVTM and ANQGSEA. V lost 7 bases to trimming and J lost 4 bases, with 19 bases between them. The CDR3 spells CSGPDKHGPTEAFF. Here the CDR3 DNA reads TGCAGCGGACCGGACAAACACGGGCCCACTGAAGCTTTCTTT.

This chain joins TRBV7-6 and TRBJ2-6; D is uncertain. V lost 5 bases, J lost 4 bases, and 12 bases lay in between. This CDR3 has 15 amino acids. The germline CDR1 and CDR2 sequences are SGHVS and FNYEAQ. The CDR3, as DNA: TGTGCCAGCAGCCCCCCGCAGGCCGGGGCCAACGTCCTGACTTTC. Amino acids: CASSPPQAGANVLTF.

This chain's CDR3 is CASRTSGTYEQYF. CDR3 DNA: TGTGCCAGCCGAACTAGCGGCACCTACGAGCAGTACTTC. The J gene is TRBJ2-7, the V gene TRBV13, with 8 bases identical to TRBD2. CDR1 PRHDT and CDR2 FYEKMQ come from the germline V gene (reference sequence). The CDR3 is made up of 13 amino acids. With 8 bases clipped from V and 2 bases from J, the junction kept 5 bases outside the gene matches. Together with reference TRBV13 and TRBJ2-7, the CDR3 gives the full variable domain: AAGVIQSPRHLIKEKRETATLKCYPIPRHDTVYWYQQGPGQDPQFLISFYEKMQSDKGSIPDRFSAQQFSDYHSELNMSSLELGDSALYFCASRTSGTYEQYFGPGTRLTVT.

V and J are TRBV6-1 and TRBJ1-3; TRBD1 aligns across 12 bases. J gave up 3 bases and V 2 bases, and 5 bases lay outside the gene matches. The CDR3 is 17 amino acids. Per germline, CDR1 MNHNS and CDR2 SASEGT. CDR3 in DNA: TGTGCCAGCAGTGAAAAGGGACAGGGGGCCTATGGAAACACCATATATTTT. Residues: CASSEKGQGAYGNTIYF.

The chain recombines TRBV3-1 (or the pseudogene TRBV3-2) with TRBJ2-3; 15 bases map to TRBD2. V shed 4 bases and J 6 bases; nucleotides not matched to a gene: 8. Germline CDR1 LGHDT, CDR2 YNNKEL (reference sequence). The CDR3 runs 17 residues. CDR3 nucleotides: TGTGCCAGCAGCCTACGGACTAGCGGGAGGGAGTTGGATACGCAGTATTTT. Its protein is CASSLRTSGRELDTQYF.

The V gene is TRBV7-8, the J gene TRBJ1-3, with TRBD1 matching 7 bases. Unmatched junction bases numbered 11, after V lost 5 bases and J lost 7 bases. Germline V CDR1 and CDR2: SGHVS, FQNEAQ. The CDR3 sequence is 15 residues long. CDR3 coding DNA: TGTGCCAGCAGCCCATCTCGGACAGGAGGGAACACCATATATTTT. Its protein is CASSPSRTGGNTIYF.

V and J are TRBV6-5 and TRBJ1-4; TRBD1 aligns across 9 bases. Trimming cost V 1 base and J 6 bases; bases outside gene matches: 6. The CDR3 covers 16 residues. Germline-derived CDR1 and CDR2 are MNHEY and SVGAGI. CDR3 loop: CASSYWGQGSYEKLFF. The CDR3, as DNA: TGTGCCAGCAGTTACTGGGGACAGGGATCATATGAAAAACTGTTTTTT.

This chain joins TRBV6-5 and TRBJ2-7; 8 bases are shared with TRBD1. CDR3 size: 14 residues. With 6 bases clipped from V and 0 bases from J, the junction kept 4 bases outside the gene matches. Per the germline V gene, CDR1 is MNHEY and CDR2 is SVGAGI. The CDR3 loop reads CASREGQASYEQYF. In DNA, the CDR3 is TGTGCCAGCAGAGAGGGACAGGCCTCCTACGAGCAGTACTTC.

The CDR3 here is CASSGSGRASGEQYF. CDR3 in DNA: TGCGCCAGCAGCGGTAGCGGGAGGGCCTCTGGCGAGCAGTACTTC. V usage is TRBV5-1 and J usage is TRBJ2-7, with TRBD2 matching 11 bases. The CDR3 has 15 residues. From germline, CDR1 is SGHRS and CDR2 YFSETQ. The V segment lost 4 bases and the J segment 6 bases; nucleotides outside the gene matches: 9.

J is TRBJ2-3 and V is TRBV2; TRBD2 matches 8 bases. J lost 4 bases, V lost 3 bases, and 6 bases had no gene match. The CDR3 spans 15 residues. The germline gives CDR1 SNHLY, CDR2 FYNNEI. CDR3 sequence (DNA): TGTGCCAGCAGTGACGGGAGGGGTGGACCAGATACGCAGTATTTT. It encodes CASSDGRGGPDTQYF.

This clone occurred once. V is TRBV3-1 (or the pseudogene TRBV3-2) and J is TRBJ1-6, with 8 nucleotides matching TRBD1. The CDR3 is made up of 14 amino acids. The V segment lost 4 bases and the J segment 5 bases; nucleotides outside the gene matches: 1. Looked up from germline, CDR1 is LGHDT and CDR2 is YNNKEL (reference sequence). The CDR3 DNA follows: TGTGCCAGCAGCCTGACAGGGGATAATTCACCCCTCCACTTT. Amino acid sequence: CASSLTGDNSPLHF.

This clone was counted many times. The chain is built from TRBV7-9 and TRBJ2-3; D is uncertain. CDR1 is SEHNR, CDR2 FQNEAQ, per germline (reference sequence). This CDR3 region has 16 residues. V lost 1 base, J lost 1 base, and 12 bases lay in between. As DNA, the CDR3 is TGTGCCAGCAGCTTAGGATCTGGCACACGCACAGATACGCAGTATTTT. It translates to CASSLGSGTRTDTQYF.